The 3 T cell receptor beta chains below all came from one sample that was sequenced in a study of blood T cells in healthy people across ages. It was with a sample-barcoded 5' primer and a J-beta primer mix that a second PCR of about 6 to 12 cycles was run. One entry per CDR3 protein, called by TCRdb with MiXCR from the 5' RACE reads. The sample lists some 1.6 million distinct CDR3 sequences, roughly 32% occurring once. What was sequenced was blood. Source of these receptors: a woman aged 25 to 39 in good health.

The gene calls are TRBV29-1 and TRBJ2-7; TRBD1 agrees at 9 bases. From germline, CDR1 is SQVTM and CDR2 ANQGSEA. The CDR3 has 15 residues. The CDR3 DNA is TGCAGAGCAAGAGGTGGGGGACAGGGAGTCCGAGAGCAGTACTTC. Protein: CRARGGGQGVREQYF.

The rearrangement links TRBV5-4 to TRBJ2-6, with D unresolved. The ends were cut back, 3 bases at V and 2 bases at J, with 15 bases in the middle. CDR1 and CDR2 from the germline V gene are SGHNT and YYREEE (reference sequence). The CDR3 is 17 residues long. In nucleotides, the CDR3 is TGTGCCAGCAGCTCTCGACTTAGTAGGGCTGGGGCCAACGTCCTGACTTTC. Its translation is CASSSRLSRAGANVLTF.

The chain links TRBV5-4 to TRBJ2-7; 8 positions agree with TRBD2. Germline V gene data show CDR1 as SGHNT and CDR2 as YYREEE (reference sequence). This CDR3 has 15 residues. Germline trimming cut 0 bases from V and 4 bases from J; bases unmatched to any gene: 6. The CDR3 nucleotides read TGTGCCAGCAGCTTGGAGGGAGCGGGGGCTTACGAGCAGTACTTC. This encodes CASSLEGAGAYEQYF.